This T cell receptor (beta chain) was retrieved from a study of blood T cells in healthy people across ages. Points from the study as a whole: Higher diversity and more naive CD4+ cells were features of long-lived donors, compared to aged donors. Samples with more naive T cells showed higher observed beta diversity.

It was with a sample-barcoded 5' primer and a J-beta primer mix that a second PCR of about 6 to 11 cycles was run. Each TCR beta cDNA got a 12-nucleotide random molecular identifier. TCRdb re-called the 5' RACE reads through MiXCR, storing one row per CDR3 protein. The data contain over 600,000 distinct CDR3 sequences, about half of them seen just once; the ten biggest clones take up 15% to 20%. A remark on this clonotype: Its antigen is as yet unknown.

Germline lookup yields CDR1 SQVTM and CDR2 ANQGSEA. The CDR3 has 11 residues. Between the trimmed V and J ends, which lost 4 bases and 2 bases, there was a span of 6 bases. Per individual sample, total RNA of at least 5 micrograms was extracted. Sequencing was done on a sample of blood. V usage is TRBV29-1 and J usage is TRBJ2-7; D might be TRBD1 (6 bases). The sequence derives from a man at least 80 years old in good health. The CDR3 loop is CSVAGAYEQYF. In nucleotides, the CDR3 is TGCAGCGTTGCAGGGGCCTACGAGCAGTACTTC.